Listed here are 2 T cell receptor beta chains from one sample, sequenced in a study of blood T cell repertoires in COVID-19. Sequenced by immunoSEQ multiplex PCR; TCRdb stores in-frame clones only, minus some. The sample lists some 170,000 clones, more than 80% occurring once. The sequenced sample was peripheral blood. The receptors were gathered from a woman aged 60-70 years with acute or convalescent COVID-19.

The CDR3 reads CATSRDPPGGFGETQYF. DNA of the CDR3: TGTGCCACCAGCAGAGATCCCCCCGGGGGTTTCGGAGAGACCCAGTACTTC. The chain joins TRBV15 to TRBJ2-5; tentative D call: TRBD2 (6 bases). Trimming left V 0 bases short and J 4 bases short, with 18 bases between. Germline CDR1 reads LNHNV; CDR2 reads YYDKDF (reference sequence). This CDR3 is built from 17 residues.

J is TRBJ1-2 and V is TRBV28; no clear D. Trimming left V 5 bases short and J 6 bases short, with 13 bases between. This CDR3 is built from 13 residues. Germline-derived CDR1 and CDR2 are MDHEN and SYDVKM. The CDR3 sequence: CASSPRVYNGYTF. The CDR3 DNA reads TGTGCCAGCAGTCCACGGGTATACAATGGCTACACCTTC.